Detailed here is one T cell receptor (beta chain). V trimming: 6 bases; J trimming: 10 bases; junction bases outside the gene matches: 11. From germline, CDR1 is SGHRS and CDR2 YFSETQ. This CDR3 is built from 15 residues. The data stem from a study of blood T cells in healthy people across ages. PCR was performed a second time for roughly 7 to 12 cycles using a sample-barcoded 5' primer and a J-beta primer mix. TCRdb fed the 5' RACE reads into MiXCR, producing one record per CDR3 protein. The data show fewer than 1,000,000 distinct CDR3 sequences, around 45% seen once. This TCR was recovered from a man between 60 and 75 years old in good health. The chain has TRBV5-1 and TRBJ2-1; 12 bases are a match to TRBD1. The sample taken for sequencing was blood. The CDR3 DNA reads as TGCGCCAGCATCGCCGGGGACAGGGGGCTCGACGAGCAGTTCTTC. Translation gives CASIAGDRGLDEQFF.